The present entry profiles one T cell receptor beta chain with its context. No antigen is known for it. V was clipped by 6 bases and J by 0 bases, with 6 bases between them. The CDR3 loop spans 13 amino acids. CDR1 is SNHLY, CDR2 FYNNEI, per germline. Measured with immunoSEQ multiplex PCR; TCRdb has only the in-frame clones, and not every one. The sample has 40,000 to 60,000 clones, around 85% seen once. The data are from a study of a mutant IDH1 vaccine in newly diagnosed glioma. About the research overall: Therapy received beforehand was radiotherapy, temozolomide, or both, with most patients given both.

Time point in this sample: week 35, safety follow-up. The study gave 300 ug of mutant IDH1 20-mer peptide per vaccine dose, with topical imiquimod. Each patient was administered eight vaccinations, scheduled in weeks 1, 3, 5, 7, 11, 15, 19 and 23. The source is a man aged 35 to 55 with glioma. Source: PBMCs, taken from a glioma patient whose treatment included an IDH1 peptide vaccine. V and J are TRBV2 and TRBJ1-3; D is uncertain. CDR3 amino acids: CASRAASGNTIYF. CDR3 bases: TGTGCCAGCAGGGCGGCCTCTGGAAACACCATATATTTT.